This is a list of T cell receptor beta chains from one sample in a study of blood T cell repertoires in COVID-19. Assay: immunoSEQ multiplex PCR; the TCRdb copy retains only in-frame clones and omits some. Of fewer than 80,000 clones listed, about 88% are singletons. What was sequenced was peripheral blood. The receptors originated from an elderly man with COVID-19, enrolled during active disease. Each CDR3 is given with its conserved first and last residue. D genes are given only for firm matches. Clone size is given for some rows only: seen once, a few or many times, or a class if the clone is expanded.

>TRBJ2-5|NA|TRBV9|16|NA
CASSVGSGQYQETQYF
TGTGCCAGCAGCGTAGGGTCAGGACAGTACCAAGAGACCCAGTACTTC
>TRBJ1-1|TRBD1|TRBV6-5|14|NA
CASHPGGTENEAFF
TGTGCCAGCCACCCAGGGGGGACAGAGAATGAAGCTTTCTTT
>TRBJ2-1|NA|TRBV14|13|NA
CASSQGYYNEQFF
TGTGCCAGCAGCCAGGGCTATTACAATGAGCAGTTCTTC
>TRBJ1-1|NA|TRBV9|12|NA
CASSPGLEEAFF
TGTGCCAGCAGCCCCGGACTGGAGGAGGCTTTCTTT
>TRBJ1-5|TRBD1|TRBV3-1/TRBV3-2|15|NA
CASSQGQGDNQPQHF
TGTGCCAGCAGCCAAGGACAGGGGGATAATCAGCCCCAGCATTTT
>TRBJ2-7|NA|TRBV21-1|14|NA
CASGQGGPLYEQYF
TGTGCCAGCGGACAGGGGGGCCCCCTCTACGAGCAGTACTTC
>TRBJ1-5|TRBD1|TRBV4-2|15|NA
CASSQVQGAGQPQHF
TGTGCCAGCAGCCAAGTGCAGGGGGCTGGGCAGCCCCAGCATTTT
>TRBJ1-2|NA|TRBV5-1|14|once
CASSLGQALGGYTF
TGCGCCAGCAGCTTGGGACAGGCCCTCGGTGGCTACACCTTC
>TRBJ1-2|NA|TRBV5-6|14|few
CASSLVSGGRGYTF
TGTGCCAGCAGCTTGGTTAGTGGGGGCCGAGGCTACACCTTC
>TRBJ2-3|TRBD2|TRBV4-2|17|NA
CASSRKQSSGVTDTQYF
TGTGCCAGCAGCCGGAAACAGTCCAGCGGGGTCACAGATACGCAGTATTTT
>TRBJ2-3|NA|TRBV7-8|16|NA
CASSLLPRGGTDTQYF
TGTGCCAGCAGCTTGCTCCCCCGAGGTGGCACAGATACGCAGTATTTT
>TRBJ2-2|NA|TRBV6-5|13|NA
CASSYGATGELFF
TGTGCCAGCAGTTACGGGGCTACCGGGGAGCTGTTTTTT
>TRBJ2-1|NA|TRBV4-1|13|NA
CASSQDPFGEQFF
TGCGCCAGCAGCCAAGACCCCTTCGGTGAGCAGTTCTTC
>TRBJ1-2|TRBD1|TRBV19|15|NA
CASSMGGQAFYVYTF
TGTGCCAGTAGTATGGGTGGACAGGCCTTTTATGTCTACACCTTC
>TRBJ2-5|TRBD2|TRBV7-8|13|NA
CASSLGGQETQYF
TGTGCCAGCAGCCTCGGGGGGCAAGAGACCCAGTACTTC
>TRBJ2-4|NA|TRBV5-6|14|NA
CASSHRLAKNIQYF
TGTGCCAGCAGCCACAGATTAGCCAAAAACATTCAGTACTTC
>TRBJ1-5|NA|TRBV6-1|16|NA
CASSEALPGGHQPQHF
TGTGCCAGCAGTGAAGCGCTTCCGGGGGGGCACCAGCCCCAGCATTTT
>TRBJ2-3|NA|TRBV18|15|NA
CASSAQGTNTDTQYF
TGTGCCAGCTCAGCGCAGGGGACCAACACAGATACGCAGTATTTT
>TRBJ2-5|TRBD1|TRBV24-1|16|once
CATSDWTPGQQETQYF
TGTGCCACCAGTGATTGGACCCCGGGACAGCAAGAGACCCAGTACTTC
>TRBJ1-2|NA|TRBV12-5|18|NA
CASGLRVSVGGTNYGYTF
TGTGCTAGTGGTCTCAGGGTCAGTGTTGGGGGGACTAACTATGGCTACACCTTC
>TRBJ2-5|NA|TRBV24-1|13|NA
CATSDERLETQYF
TGTGCCACCAGTGATGAGAGGTTAGAGACCCAGTACTTC
>TRBJ1-5|TRBD1|TRBV3-1/TRBV3-2|16|NA
CASSQGGRGRDQPQHF
TGTGCCAGCAGCCAAGGTGGCAGGGGGAGAGATCAGCCCCAGCATTTT